This T cell receptor beta chain was documented in a study of Graves' ophthalmopathy and Graves' hyperthyroidism. Ophthalmopathy in the donors was of moderate-to-severe activity, with CAS ≥3, NOSPECS ≥4 and duration under 3 months. Sampling approximately 10 ml of fresh peripheral blood provided the PBMCs. Amplification of TCR beta CDR3 regions used RNA transcripts. HTBI primers were used in a first-round RT-PCR, which preceded a second-round multiplex PCR. TCRdb reprocessed the multiplex PCR reads via MiXCR and lists one record per CDR3 protein. The sample contains about 660,000 distinct CDR3 sequences, 35% to 50% of which appear only once. With 1 base removed from V and 1 base from J, the gap between germline ends came to 17 bases. Germline V gene data show CDR1 as LGHNT and CDR2 as FRNRAP. This CDR3 comprises 17 residues.

Sequenced sample: peripheral blood. The chain combines TRBV12-5 with TRBJ2-7; D gene unclear. The source of this sequence is an adult man with Graves' ophthalmopathy. CDR3 in amino acids: CASGLGSPGSLSYEQYF. The CDR3 DNA reads as TGTGCTAGTGGTTTGGGGTCCCCCGGGTCTCTGTCCTACGAGCAGTACTTC.